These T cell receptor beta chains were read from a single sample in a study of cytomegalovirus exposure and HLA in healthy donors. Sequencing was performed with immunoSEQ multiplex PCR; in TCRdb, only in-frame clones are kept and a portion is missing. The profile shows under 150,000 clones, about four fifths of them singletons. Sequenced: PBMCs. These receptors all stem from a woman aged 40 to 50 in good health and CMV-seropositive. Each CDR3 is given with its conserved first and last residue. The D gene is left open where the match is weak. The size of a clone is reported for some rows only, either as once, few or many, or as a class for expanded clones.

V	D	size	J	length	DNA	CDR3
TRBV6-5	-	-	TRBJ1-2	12	TGTGCCAGCAGTCCCGAGCCGTATGGCTACACCTTC	CASSPEPYGYTF
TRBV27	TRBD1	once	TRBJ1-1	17	TGTGCCAGCAGTGGGACAGGGGGGGGATCTTACGGCACTGAAGCTTTCTTT	CASSGTGGGSYGTEAFF
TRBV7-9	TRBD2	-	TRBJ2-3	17	TGTGCCAGCAGCTTGGGCTGGGGAGGGGCCACCACAGATACGCAGTATTTT	CASSLGWGGATTDTQYF
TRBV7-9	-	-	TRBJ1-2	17	TGTGCCAGCAGCTTAGCGCGGGGTGGTGGGGCTAACTATGGCTACACCTTC	CASSLARGGGANYGYTF
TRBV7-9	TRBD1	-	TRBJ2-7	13	TGTGCCAGCAGACGGGACAGCTCCTACGAGCAGTACTTC	CASRRDSSYEQYF
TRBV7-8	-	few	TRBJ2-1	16	TGTGCCAGCAGGACGCGACGGACACACTCCTACAATGAGCAGTTCTTC	CASRTRRTHSYNEQFF
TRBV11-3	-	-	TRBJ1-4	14	TGTGCCAGCAGCTTAGGAGTCGCGAATGAAAAACTGTTTTTT	CASSLGVANEKLFF
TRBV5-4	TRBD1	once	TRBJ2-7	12	TGTGCCGTCCAACAGGGGGCTTACGAGCAGTACTTC	CAVQQGAYEQYF
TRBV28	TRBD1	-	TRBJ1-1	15	TGTGCCAGCAGTTCAACAGGGGAAGGAAACACTGAAGCTTTCTTT	CASSSTGEGNTEAFF
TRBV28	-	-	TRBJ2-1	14	TGTGCCAGCAGTTTGTCTCCGCCTAACAATGAGCAGTTCTTC	CASSLSPPNNEQFF
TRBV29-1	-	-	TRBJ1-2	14	TGCAGCGTTGAAGACTTCCAGGGGTCCTATGGCTACACCTTC	CSVEDFQGSYGYTF
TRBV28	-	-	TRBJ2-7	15	TGTGCCAGCAGCCCCTACAGGGACTATTACTACGAGCAGTACTTC	CASSPYRDYYYEQYF
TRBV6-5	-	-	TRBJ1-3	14	TGTGCCACTTCCAGGAAACCCTCTGGAAACACCATATATTTT	CATSRKPSGNTIYF
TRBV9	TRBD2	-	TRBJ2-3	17	TGTGCCAGCAGCGTAGGATACCTGGCGGGAGCGGGGGATACGCAGTATTTT	CASSVGYLAGAGDTQYF
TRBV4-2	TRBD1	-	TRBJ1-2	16	TGTGCCAGCAGCCAAGTACAGGGACAGGGGTTGAATGGCTACACCTTC	CASSQVQGQGLNGYTF
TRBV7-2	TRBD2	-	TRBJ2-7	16	TGTGCCAGCAGCTCCGGACCGGGACTAGCGGGCGACGAGCAGTACTTC	CASSSGPGLAGDEQYF
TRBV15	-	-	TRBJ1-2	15	TGTGCCACCAGCAGAGGAGCGGGGATCCACTATGGCTACACCTTC	CATSRGAGIHYGYTF
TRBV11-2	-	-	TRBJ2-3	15	TGTGCCAGCAGCTTCTACAGGGGGAGGGCAGATACGCAGTATTTT	CASSFYRGRADTQYF
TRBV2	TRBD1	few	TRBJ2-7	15	TGTGCCAGCTTCGGGCCCGGGACAGCAGCCTACGAGCAGTACTTC	CASFGPGTAAYEQYF
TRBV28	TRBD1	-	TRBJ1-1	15	TGTGCCAGCAGTTTGACTACAGGGGTGGGCACTGAAGCTTTCTTT	CASSLTTGVGTEAFF
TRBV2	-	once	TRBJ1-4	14	TGTGCCAGCAGTGGTTCGGCGGGAAATGAAAAACTGTTTTTT	CASSGSAGNEKLFF
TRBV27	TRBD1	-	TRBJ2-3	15	TGTGCCAGCAGTCAGACAGGGATAATCACAGATACGCAGTATTTT	CASSQTGIITDTQYF
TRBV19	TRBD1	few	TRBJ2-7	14	TGTGCCAGTAGCCTTGGACAGGGCGCCTACGAGCAGTACTTC	CASSLGQGAYEQYF
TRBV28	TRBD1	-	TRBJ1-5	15	TGTGCCAGCAGACCGACAGGGGGCTCGTATCAGCCCCAGCATTTT	CASRPTGGSYQPQHF
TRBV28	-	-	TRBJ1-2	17	TGTGCCAGCAGTTCCTTCACCTCGATGACAGGATTCTATGGCTACACCTTC	CASSSFTSMTGFYGYTF
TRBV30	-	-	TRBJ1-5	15	TGTGCCTGGAGTGGGCGGGCAGGGGGCAATCAGCCCCAGCATTTT	CAWSGRAGGNQPQHF
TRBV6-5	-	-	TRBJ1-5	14	TGTGCCAGCAGCCCCCTAGGGGTCGGGCAGCCCCAGCATTTT	CASSPLGVGQPQHF
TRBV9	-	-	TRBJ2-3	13	TGTGCCAGCAGCGTGGTGATGACGGGTACGCAGTATTTT	CASSVVMTGTQYF
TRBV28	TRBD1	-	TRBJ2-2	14	TGTGCCAGCAGTTTCGGGACAGACACCGGGGAGCTGTTTTTT	CASSFGTDTGELFF
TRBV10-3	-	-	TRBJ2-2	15	TGTGCCATCAGTGAGCGAGGGGGAGAGTCCGGGGAGCTGTTTTTT	CAISERGGESGELFF
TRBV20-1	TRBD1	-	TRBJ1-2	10	TGCAGTGCTGGACAGGGGGGCTACACCTTC	CSAGQGGYTF
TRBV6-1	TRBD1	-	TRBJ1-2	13	TGTGCCAGCAGGGTAACAGGGGGCGATGGCTACACCTTC	CASRVTGGDGYTF
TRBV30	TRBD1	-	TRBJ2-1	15	TGTGCCTGGAGTACGTTCCGGGACAGGGAGAATGAGCAGTTCTTC	CAWSTFRDRENEQFF
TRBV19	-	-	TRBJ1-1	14	TGTGCCAGTAATTGGGGGGAAGGAAACACTGAAGCTTTCTTT	CASNWGEGNTEAFF
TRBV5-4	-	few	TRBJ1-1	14	TGTGCCAGCAGCTTGGCCGCGGGGATGACTGAAGCTTTCTTT	CASSLAAGMTEAFF
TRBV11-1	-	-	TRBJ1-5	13	TGTGCCAGCAGCCCAGGGGTAGATCAGCCCCAGCATTTT	CASSPGVDQPQHF
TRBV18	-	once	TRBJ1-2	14	TGTGCCAGCTCACCATTATCAGGGGCTGACGGCTACACCTTC	CASSPLSGADGYTF
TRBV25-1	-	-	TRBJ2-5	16	TGTGCCAGCAGTGAAGGATGCCTAGCAGGTGAAGAGACCCAGTACTTC	CASSEGCLAGEETQYF
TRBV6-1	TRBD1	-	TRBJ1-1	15	TGTGCCAGCAGCCGGGGGACAGGGCGACACACTGAAGCTTTCTTT	CASSRGTGRHTEAFF
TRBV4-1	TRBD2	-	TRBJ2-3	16	TGCGCCAGCAGCCAAGGGGTAGCGGGAGGTCTTGATACGCAGTATTTT	CASSQGVAGGLDTQYF
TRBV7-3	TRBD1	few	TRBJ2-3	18	TGTGCCAGCAGCTTTGAGACAGGGCCGTTCTCTAGCACAGATACGCAGTATTTT	CASSFETGPFSSTDTQYF
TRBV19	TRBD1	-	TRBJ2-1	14	TGTGCCAGTAGTACCGGACAGGGGAAGAATGAGCAGTTCTTC	CASSTGQGKNEQFF